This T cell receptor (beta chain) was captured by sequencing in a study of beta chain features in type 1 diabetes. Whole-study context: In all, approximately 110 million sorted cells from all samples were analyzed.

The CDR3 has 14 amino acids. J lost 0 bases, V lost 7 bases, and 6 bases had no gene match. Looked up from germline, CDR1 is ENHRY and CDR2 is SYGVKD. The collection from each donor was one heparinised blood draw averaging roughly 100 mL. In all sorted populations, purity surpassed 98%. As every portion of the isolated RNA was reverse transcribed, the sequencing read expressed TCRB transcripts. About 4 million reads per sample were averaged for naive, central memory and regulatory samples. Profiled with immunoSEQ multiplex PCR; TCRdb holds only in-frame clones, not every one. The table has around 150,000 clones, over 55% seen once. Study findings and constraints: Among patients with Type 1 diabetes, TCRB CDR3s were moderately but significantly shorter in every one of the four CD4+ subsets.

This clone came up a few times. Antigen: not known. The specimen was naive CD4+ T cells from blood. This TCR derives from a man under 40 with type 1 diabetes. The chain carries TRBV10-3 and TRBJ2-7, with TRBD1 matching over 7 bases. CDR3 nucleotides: TGTGCCATCACCCCCCAGGGGGACTCCTACGAGCAGTACTTC. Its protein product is CAITPQGDSYEQYF.